What follows is one TCR beta chain and its context. Assay used: immunoSEQ multiplex PCR; TCRdb lists only in-frame clones, some missing. The sample lists about 110,000 clones; 81% were seen once. This record comes from a study of blood T cell repertoires in COVID-19. On the study more broadly: There were acute and convalescent COVID-19 samples, and they came from the United States, Italy and Spain.

V lost 5 bases and J 5 bases, leaving 18 bases between the germline ends. Germline CDR1 and CDR2: LNHNV and YYDKDF (reference sequence). CDR3 length: 16 residues. Material for sequencing was peripheral blood. This clonotype was sampled from an older man with acute or convalescent COVID-19. The V call is TRBV15, the J call TRBJ1-4, with a possible D match to TRBD1 (6 bases). The CDR3 DNA reads as TGTGCCACCAGCGGCGGGGGGAACAGGGCAAATGAAAAACTGTTTTTT. Residues: CATSGGGNRANEKLFF.